This TCR beta chain was documented in a study of T-cell memory formation after mild COVID-19. About the research overall: Largely, the TCR clusters proved donor specific. Regarding the study as a whole: Second-wave clones that peaked on day 37 lacked confirmed SARS-CoV-2 specificity.

This clonotype was observed a few times. Its antigen remains unknown. The CDR3 is 18 residues long. With V trimmed by 6 bases and J by 4 bases, 16 bases remained unmatched. Constant-segment primers and 5'RACE yielded cDNA libraries for TCR alpha and TCR beta, each carrying sample barcodes and UMIs. TCRdb re-called the 5' RACE reads with MiXCR, one entry per CDR3 protein. Found here are approximately 150,000 distinct CDR3 sequences, roughly 15% of them singletons; the top ten hold 13% to 15%. The sequencing input was PBMCs or a T cell subset sorted from them (not recorded which). V is TRBV12-3 or TRBV12-4 and J is TRBJ1-4; 8 nucleotides match TRBD1. The TCR was taken from an adult woman who had mild COVID-19 (a few samples of this study predate the infection). Cell type and time point are not known. In nucleotides, the CDR3 is TGTGCCAGCAGCACCTCCCCGCTTCAGGGGGCGCGTAATGAAAAACTGTTTTTT. Translated, it gives CASSTSPLQGARNEKLFF.